These 20 T cell receptor beta chains were all obtained from the same sample, sequenced in a study of identical twins. TCRdb re-analysed the 5' RACE reads in MiXCR, keeping a single row per CDR3 protein. Of hundreds of thousands of distinct CDR3 sequences in the sample, 9% to 15% were seen once. These data also formed part of another study, on yellow fever vaccine responses in identical twins.

Sequencing used PBMCs. The receptors here all came from a woman aged 18-29 years in good health.

The V gene is TRBV18, the J gene TRBJ1-2; D gene ambiguous. CDR3 length: 13 residues. V dropped 3 bases and J dropped 8 bases, with 13 bases sitting between them. Looked up from germline, CDR1 is KGHSH and CDR2 is LQKENI. CDR3 residues: CASSPTTEEGYTF. For the CDR3, the DNA is TGTGCCAGCTCACCGACAACGGAGGAGGGCTACACCTTC.

This clonotype was counted between two and nine times. This chain's CDR3 is CSARGGPTQETQYF. For the CDR3, the DNA is TGCAGTGCTAGAGGGGGACCGACCCAAGAGACCCAGTACTTC. The chain couples TRBV20-1 to TRBJ2-5, with D perhaps matching TRBD1 or TRBD2 (5 bases each). Germline values: CDR1 DFQATT, CDR2 SNEGSKA (reference sequence). CDR3 size: 14 residues. Trimming removed 1 base at V and 1 base at J, with 10 bases between.

The sample holds a few counts of this clonotype. The chain employs TRBV24-1 and TRBJ2-5; maybe TRBD2 (6 bases). Germline V gives CDR1 KGHDR, CDR2 SFDVKD. The CDR3 consists of 15 residues. Trimming pared 4 bases from V and 2 bases from J, leaving 13 bases between. The CDR3 is CATSEGGRGQETQYF. DNA for the CDR3: TGTGCCACCAGTGAGGGGGGACGGGGACAAGAGACCCAGTACTTC.

The chain joins TRBV7-6 to TRBJ2-3; TRBD2 matches at 15 bases. The CDR3 consists of 16 residues. V dropped 4 bases and J dropped 8; count of bases not matched to a gene: 7. CDR1 and CDR2 (germline): SGHVS, FNYEAQ. CDR3 amino acids: CASSSWTSGGAGTQYF. The CDR3 DNA sequence: TGTGCCAGCAGCTCCTGGACTAGCGGGGGGGCCGGTACGCAGTATTTT.

V gene TRBV6-5 combines with J gene TRBJ1-1; maybe TRBD1 (6 bases). V was trimmed by 0 bases and J by 6 bases, leaving 17 bases between them. CDR3 length: 16 amino acids. Germline V gene lookup returns CDR1 MNHEY and CDR2 SVGAGI. This CDR3 reads CASSYSQRQGLAEAFF. The CDR3 bases are TGTGCCAGCAGTTACTCTCAGCGGCAGGGGCTGGCTGAAGCTTTCTTT.

This clonotype occurred many times. The J gene is TRBJ2-3, the V gene TRBV28; TRBD2 agrees at 8 bases. Losses at the gene ends were 4 bases for V and 2 bases for J; bases not matched to a gene: 5. CDR1 and CDR2 from the germline V gene are MDHEN and SYDVKM. This CDR3 is built from 15 residues. CDR3 coding DNA: TGTGCCAGCAGTTACGGCGGGGGGAACACAGATACGCAGTATTTT. Its translation: CASSYGGGNTDTQYF.

This clonotype occurred a few times. This chain uses TRBV5-1 with TRBJ2-1; 7 nucleotides agree with TRBD1. Germline V gene data show CDR1 as SGHRS and CDR2 as YFSETQ. The CDR3 totals 17 residues. With 2 bases clipped from V and 3 bases from J, the junction kept 11 bases outside the gene matches. The chain's CDR3 is CASSFTWDSLNYNEQFF. The CDR3 nucleotides are TGCGCCAGCAGCTTCACATGGGACAGCCTAAACTACAATGAGCAGTTCTTC.

The rearrangement links TRBV20-1 to TRBJ2-1, with TRBD2 matching 7 bases. After removal of 1 base from V and 7 bases from J, the junction contained 7 bases not matched to a gene. CDR1 DFQATT and CDR2 SNEGSKA come from the germline V gene (reference sequence). The CDR3 has 14 amino acids. The CDR3 here is CSARVSGIGNEQFF. CDR3 DNA: TGCAGTGCTAGAGTGAGCGGGATTGGGAATGAGCAGTTCTTC.

The chain employs TRBV4-1 and TRBJ2-7, with a weak D call TRBD2 (6 bases). This CDR3 is 15 amino acids long. The germline CDR1 and CDR2 sequences are MGHRA and YSYEKL. Trimming cost V 2 bases and J 0 bases, with 11 bases left between them. The CDR3 reads CASSQKGTYSYEQYF. The CDR3 region has the DNA TGCGCCAGCAGCCAAAAGGGGACTTACTCCTACGAGCAGTACTTC.

This clonotype occurred a few times. The chain is built from TRBV12-3 or TRBV12-4 and TRBJ2-1; 10 bases are a match to TRBD2. Trimming took 6 bases from V and 8 from J; bases not matched to a gene: 7. This CDR3 is 14 amino acids long. The CDR3 nucleotides are TGTGCCAGCAGACGGACTAGCGGATGGGATGAGCAGTTCTTC. Its translation is CASRRTSGWDEQFF.

In its sample, this clonotype was seen a few times. The CDR3 here is CASSPGTGGVDTQYF. The CDR3 nucleotides read TGTGCCAGCAGCCCCGGGACAGGGGGTGTAGATACGCAGTATTTT. The rearrangement links TRBV3-1 to TRBJ2-3; the match to TRBD1 covers 11 bases. From germline, CDR1 is LGHDT and CDR2 YNNKEL (reference sequence). CDR3 size: 15 residues. After removal of 4 bases from V and 5 bases from J, the junction contained 5 bases not matched to a gene.

This clonotype has a count of ten or more. The chain combines TRBV12-3 or TRBV12-4 with TRBJ2-1, with 7 positions matching TRBD2. Trimming at V came to 2 bases and at J to 15 bases, leaving 13 bases not matched to a gene. The CDR3 consists of 14 residues. The CDR3 spells CASSLSGSGSERFF. The CDR3 DNA reads as TGTGCCAGCAGTTTATCGGGTAGCGGGTCAGAACGGTTCTTC.

This clonotype has more than one count but fewer than ten. The chain joins TRBV29-1 to TRBJ2-1, with TRBD1 identical over 9 bases. The CDR3 sequence is 14 residues long. V was clipped by 4 bases and J by 6 bases; unmatched bases: 7. Germline V gene sequence: CDR1 SQVTM, CDR2 ANQGSEA. DNA for the CDR3: TGCAGCGTTGGCCCTGGGACAGGGAGCAATGAGCAGTTCTTC. The encoded protein is CSVGPGTGSNEQFF.

V gene TRBV5-1 combines with J gene TRBJ2-3, with D possibly being TRBD2 (5 bases). With 1 base removed from V and 3 bases from J, the gap between germline ends came to 9 bases. This CDR3 comprises 14 residues. The V gene's germline CDR1 is SGHRS and CDR2 YFSETQ. The CDR3 sequence: CASSLYLATDTQYF. The CDR3 DNA follows: TGCGCCAGCAGCTTGTATCTAGCAACAGATACGCAGTATTTT.

This clonotype has only a few counts. V gene TRBV11-2 combines with J gene TRBJ2-7, with 13 bases matching TRBD2. Germline CDR1 is SGHAT and CDR2 is FQNNGV. After removal of 1 base from V and 9 bases from J, the junction contained 3 bases not matched to a gene. This CDR3 contains 14 residues. The CDR3 region is CASSLVGTSGMQYF. CDR3 DNA: TGTGCCAGCAGCTTAGTTGGGACTAGCGGGATGCAGTACTTC.

This clonotype has more than one count but fewer than ten. CDR3: CSASRQGALMVDTQYF. The CDR3, as DNA: TGCAGTGCTAGCCGGCAGGGGGCCCTAATGGTAGATACGCAGTATTTT. This chain joins TRBV20-1 and TRBJ2-3, with 8 bases matching TRBD1. J was trimmed by 5 bases and V by 3 bases; bases with no gene match: 13. CDR1 and CDR2 from the germline V gene are DFQATT and SNEGSKA (reference sequence). This CDR3 region has 16 residues.

In this sample, this clonotype turned up a few times. This chain links TRBV4-1 with TRBJ2-3; 8 positions match TRBD2. CDR3 length equals 18 residues. Trimming cost V 5 bases and J 2 bases; bases outside gene matches: 15. Germline V lookup: CDR1 MGHRA, CDR2 YSYEKL. DNA of the CDR3: TGCGCCAGCAGCTTGGGGACTACTAGCGGACCGGCCACAGATACGCAGTATTTT. This gives the protein CASSLGTTSGPATDTQYF.

The chain carries TRBV24-1 and TRBJ2-7, with TRBD2 matching 10 bases. The CDR3 runs 16 residues. J gave up 4 bases and V 2 bases, and 7 bases lay outside the gene matches. The germline CDR1 and CDR2 sequences are KGHDR and SFDVKD. The CDR3 loop reads CATSDSASGSRYEQYF. The CDR3 DNA reads as TGTGCCACCAGTGATTCGGCTAGCGGGAGTCGGTACGAGCAGTACTTC.

This clonotype was counted at least ten times. The rearrangement links TRBV10-3 to TRBJ2-1; 12 bases fit TRBD2. The V segment lost 10 bases and the J segment 8 bases; nucleotides outside the gene matches: 6. This CDR3 has 13 amino acids. The germline V gene encodes CDR1 ENHRY and CDR2 SYGVKD. Written as DNA, the CDR3 is TGTGCCACGACTAGCGGGAGTTTGGATGAGCAGTTCTTC. Translation: CATTSGSLDEQFF.

This clonotype came up a few times. CDR3 loop: CASTINLSSESYEQYF. The CDR3 region has the DNA TGTGCCAGCACCATCAACCTTTCTAGCGAGTCCTACGAGCAGTACTTC. The chain uses TRBV28 and TRBJ2-7, with D maybe TRBD2 (6 bases). V lost 7 bases and J lost 1, with 20 bases in between. Germline V gene data show CDR1 as MDHEN and CDR2 as SYDVKM. The CDR3 sequence is 16 residues long.